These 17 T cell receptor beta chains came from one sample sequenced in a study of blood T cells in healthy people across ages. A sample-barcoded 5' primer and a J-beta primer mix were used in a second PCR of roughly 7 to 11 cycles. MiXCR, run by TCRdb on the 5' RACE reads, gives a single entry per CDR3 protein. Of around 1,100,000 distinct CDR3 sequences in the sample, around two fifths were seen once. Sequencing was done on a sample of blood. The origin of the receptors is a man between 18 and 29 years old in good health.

CDR3 amino acids: CASSPDKSYEQYF. The CDR3 DNA follows: TGTGCCAGCAGTCCGGACAAGTCCTACGAGCAGTACTTC. The V and J genes are TRBV27 and TRBJ2-7, with D perhaps matching TRBD1 (5 bases). The CDR3 spans 13 residues. Deletions cut 5 bases from V and 1 base from J, with 9 bases between. Germline lookup yields CDR1 MNHEY and CDR2 SMNVEV (reference sequence).

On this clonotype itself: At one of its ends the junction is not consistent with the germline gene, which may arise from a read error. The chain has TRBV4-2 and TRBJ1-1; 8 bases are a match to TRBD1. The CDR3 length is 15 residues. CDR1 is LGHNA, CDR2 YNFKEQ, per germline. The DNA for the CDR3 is TGTGTCAGCAGCCAAGCGGCAGGGGGCGCATTTGAAGCTTTCTTT. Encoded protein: CVSSQAAGGAFEAFF.

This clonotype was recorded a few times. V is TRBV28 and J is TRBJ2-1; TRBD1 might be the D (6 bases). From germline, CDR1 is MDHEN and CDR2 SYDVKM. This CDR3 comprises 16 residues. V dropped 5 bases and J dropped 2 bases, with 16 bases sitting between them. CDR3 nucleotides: TGTGCCAGCAGTCCTTCGACAGGCCCGACCTACAATGAGCAGTTCTTC. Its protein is CASSPSTGPTYNEQFF.

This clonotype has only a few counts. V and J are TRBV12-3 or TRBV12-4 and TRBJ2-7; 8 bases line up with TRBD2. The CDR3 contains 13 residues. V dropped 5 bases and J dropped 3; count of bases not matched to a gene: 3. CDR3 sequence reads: CASSPGGVYEQYF. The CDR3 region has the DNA TGTGCCAGCAGTCCGGGAGGGGTCTACGAGCAGTACTTC.

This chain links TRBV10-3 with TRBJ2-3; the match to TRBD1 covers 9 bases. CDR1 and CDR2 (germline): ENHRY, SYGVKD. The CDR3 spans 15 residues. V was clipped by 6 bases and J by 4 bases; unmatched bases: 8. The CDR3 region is CAISPGQGRADTQYF. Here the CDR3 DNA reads TGTGCCATCAGCCCGGGACAGGGTCGGGCAGATACGCAGTATTTT.

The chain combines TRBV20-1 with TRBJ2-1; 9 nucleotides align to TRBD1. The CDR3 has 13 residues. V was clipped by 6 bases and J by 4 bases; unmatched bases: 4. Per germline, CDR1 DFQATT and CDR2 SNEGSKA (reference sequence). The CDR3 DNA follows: TGCAGTGCAGCCGGGACAGGGTACAATGAGCAGTTCTTC. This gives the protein CSAAGTGYNEQFF.

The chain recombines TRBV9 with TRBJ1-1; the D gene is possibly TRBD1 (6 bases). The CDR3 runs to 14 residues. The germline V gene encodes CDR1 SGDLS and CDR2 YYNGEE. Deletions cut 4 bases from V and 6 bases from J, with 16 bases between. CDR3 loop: CASSPYPTGSEAFF. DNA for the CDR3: TGTGCCAGCAGCCCTTATCCGACAGGATCTGAAGCTTTCTTT.

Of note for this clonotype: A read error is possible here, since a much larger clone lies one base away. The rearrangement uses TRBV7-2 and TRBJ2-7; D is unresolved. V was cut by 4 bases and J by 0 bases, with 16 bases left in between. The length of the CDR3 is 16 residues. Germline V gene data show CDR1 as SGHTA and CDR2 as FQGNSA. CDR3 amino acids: CASSSDVELLSYEQYF. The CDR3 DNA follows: TGTGCCAGCAGCTCCGACGTGGAGTTACTCTCCTACGAGCAGTACTTC.

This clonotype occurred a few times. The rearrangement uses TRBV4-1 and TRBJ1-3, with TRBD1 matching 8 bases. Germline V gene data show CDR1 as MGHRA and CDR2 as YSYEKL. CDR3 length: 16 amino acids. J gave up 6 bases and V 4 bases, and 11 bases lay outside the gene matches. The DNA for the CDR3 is TGCGCCAGCAGCCGCCCGGGACAGGTGAAAACAAACACCATATATTTT. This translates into CASSRPGQVKTNTIYF.

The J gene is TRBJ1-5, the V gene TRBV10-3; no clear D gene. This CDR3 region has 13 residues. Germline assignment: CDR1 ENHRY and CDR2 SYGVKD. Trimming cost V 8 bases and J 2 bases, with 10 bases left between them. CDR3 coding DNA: TGTGCCATCGACGAAACCGGCAATCAGCCCCAGCATTTT. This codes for CAIDETGNQPQHF.

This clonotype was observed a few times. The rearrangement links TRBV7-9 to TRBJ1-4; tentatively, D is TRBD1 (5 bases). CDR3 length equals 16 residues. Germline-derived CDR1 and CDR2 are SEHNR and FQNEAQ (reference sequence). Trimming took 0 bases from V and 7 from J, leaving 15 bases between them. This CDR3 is CASSLAQDTQTEKLFF. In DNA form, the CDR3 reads TGTGCCAGCAGCTTAGCCCAGGACACACAAACTGAAAAACTGTTTTTT.

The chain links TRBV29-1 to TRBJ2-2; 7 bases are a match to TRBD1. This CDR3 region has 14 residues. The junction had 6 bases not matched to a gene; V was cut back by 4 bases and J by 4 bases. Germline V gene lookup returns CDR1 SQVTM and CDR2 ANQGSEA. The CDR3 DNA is TGCAGCGTTGGTAAAGGGGGCTCCACCGGGGAGCTGTTTTTT. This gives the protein CSVGKGGSTGELFF.

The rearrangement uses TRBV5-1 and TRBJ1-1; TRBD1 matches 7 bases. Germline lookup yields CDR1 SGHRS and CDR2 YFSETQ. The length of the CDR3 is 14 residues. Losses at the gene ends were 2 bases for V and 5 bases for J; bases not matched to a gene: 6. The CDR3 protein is CASSFGDRDTEAFF. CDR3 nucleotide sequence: TGCGCCAGCAGCTTCGGAGACAGGGATACTGAAGCTTTCTTT.

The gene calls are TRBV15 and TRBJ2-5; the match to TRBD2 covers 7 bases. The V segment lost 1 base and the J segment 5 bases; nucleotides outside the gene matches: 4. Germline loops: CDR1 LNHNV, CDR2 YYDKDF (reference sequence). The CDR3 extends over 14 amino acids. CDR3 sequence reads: CATSRGLAGETQYF. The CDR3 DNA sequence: TGTGCCACCAGCAGAGGACTAGCTGGTGAGACCCAGTACTTC.

The CDR3 here is CASSLGGARTGELFF. CDR3 sequence (DNA): TGTGCCAGCAGCCTCGGGGGGGCCCGGACCGGGGAGCTGTTTTTT. The chain combines TRBV3-1 with TRBJ2-2, with 8 bases fitting TRBD2. After removal of 4 bases from V and 5 bases from J, the junction contained 6 bases not matched to a gene. The CDR3 spans 15 residues. Germline V gene lookup returns CDR1 LGHDT and CDR2 YNNKEL (reference sequence).

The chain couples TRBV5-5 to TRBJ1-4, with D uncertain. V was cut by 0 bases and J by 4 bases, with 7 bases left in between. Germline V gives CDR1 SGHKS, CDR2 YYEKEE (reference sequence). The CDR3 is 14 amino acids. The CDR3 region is CASSLETHNEKLFF. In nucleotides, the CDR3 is TGTGCCAGCAGCTTGGAAACCCATAATGAAAAACTGTTTTTT.

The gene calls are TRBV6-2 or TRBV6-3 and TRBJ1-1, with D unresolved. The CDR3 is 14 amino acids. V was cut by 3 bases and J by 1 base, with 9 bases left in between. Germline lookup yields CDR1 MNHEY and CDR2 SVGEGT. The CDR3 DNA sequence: TGTGCCAGCAGTTATGGGTCCCAGAACACTGAAGCTTTCTTT. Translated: CASSYGSQNTEAFF.